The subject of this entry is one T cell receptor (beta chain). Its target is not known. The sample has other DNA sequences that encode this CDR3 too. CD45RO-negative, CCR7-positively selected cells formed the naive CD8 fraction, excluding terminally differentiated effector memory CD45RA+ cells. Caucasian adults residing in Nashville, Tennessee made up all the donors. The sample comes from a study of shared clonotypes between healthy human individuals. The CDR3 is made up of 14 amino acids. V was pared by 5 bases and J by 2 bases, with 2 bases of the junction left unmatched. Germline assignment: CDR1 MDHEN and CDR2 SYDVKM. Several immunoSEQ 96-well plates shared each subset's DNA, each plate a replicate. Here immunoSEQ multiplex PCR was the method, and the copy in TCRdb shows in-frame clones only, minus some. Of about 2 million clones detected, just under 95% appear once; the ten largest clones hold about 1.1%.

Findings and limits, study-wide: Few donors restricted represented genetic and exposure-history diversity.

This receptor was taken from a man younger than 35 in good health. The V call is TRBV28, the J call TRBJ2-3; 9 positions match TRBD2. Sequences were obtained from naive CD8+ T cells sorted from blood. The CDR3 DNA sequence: TGTGCCAGCAGTCTAGCGGGGAACACAGATACGCAGTATTTT. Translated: CASSLAGNTDTQYF.